This is a list of T cell receptor beta chains from one sample in a study of beta chain features in type 1 diabetes. Measured with immunoSEQ multiplex PCR; TCRdb has only the in-frame clones, and not every one. The table shows around 250,000 clones, with around 13% occurring only once. The sample consisted of naive CD4+ T cells from blood. The receptors here all came from a man in his thirties or forties with type 1 diabetes. Both conserved end residues are part of each CDR3. Fields, in order: clone size, D gene, V gene, J gene, CDR3 DNA, CDR3 protein. A D gene is named only where the DNA matches it firmly. Size values are once, few and many counts, or a class for expanded clones, and some rows have none.

NA	TRBD2	TRBV5-1	TRBJ2-7	TGCGCCAGCAGCTCACTAGCGGGAGGTAGTTACGAGCAGTACTTC	CASSSLAGGSYEQYF
few	NA	TRBV29-1	TRBJ2-1	TGCAGCGTTGATAGGGGACTTGGGAGCTCCTACAATGAGCAGTTCTTC	CSVDRGLGSSYNEQFF
few	TRBD1	TRBV2	TRBJ2-5	TGTGCCAGCATCCGCCGACGGGACAGGGGCTTAGAGACCCAGTACTTC	CASIRRRDRGLETQYF
NA	TRBD1	TRBV4-1	TRBJ2-5	TGCGCCAGCAGCGGGACAGCAGTACTGTACCAAGAGACCCAGTACTTC	CASSGTAVLYQETQYF
NA	TRBD2	TRBV5-4	TRBJ2-5	TGTGCCAGCAGCTTAGGACTAGCGGGGAACCAAGAGACCCAGTACTTC	CASSLGLAGNQETQYF
NA	TRBD1	TRBV6-5	TRBJ2-5	TGTGCCAGCAGTCGCCGTAGGGACAGTCGGGAGACCCAGTACTTC	CASSRRRDSRETQYF
few	NA	TRBV5-1	TRBJ1-1	TGCGCCAGCACCAATCCTGCGGGGATGAACACTGAAGCTTTCTTT	CASTNPAGMNTEAFF
NA	NA	TRBV2	TRBJ1-4	TGTGCCAGCAGTGAGGCCAGGGTGGGGATTTTT	CASSEARVGIF
few	TRBD1	TRBV18	TRBJ2-7	TGTGCCAGCTCACCAAGGACAGGGGAGCCCGAGCAGTACTTC	CASSPRTGEPEQYF
few	NA	TRBV9	TRBJ2-5	TGTGCCAGCAGCGTAGGGATAGGGGGAGAGACCCAGTACTTC	CASSVGIGGETQYF
few	TRBD1	TRBV7-9	TRBJ2-7	TGTGCCAGCAGCAAAACAGGGGGCAGCTCGTACGAGCAGTACTTC	CASSKTGGSSYEQYF
few	NA	TRBV2	TRBJ2-2	TGTGCCAGCAGCCTGTACACCGGGGAGCTGTTTTTT	CASSLYTGELFF
NA	TRBD1	TRBV6-5	TRBJ2-7	TGTGCCAGCAGTTACTCGACAGGGGGCGGCTCCTACGAGCAGTACTTC	CASSYSTGGGSYEQYF
few	TRBD2	TRBV7-6	TRBJ2-5	TGTGCCACCTCGGGGGGGGGAGCCGAGACCCAGTACTTC	CATSGGGAETQYF
few	TRBD1	TRBV4-1	TRBJ1-1	TGCGCCAGCAGCCTCTGGACAGGGAACACTGAAGCTTTCTTT	CASSLWTGNTEAFF
NA	NA	TRBV29-1	TRBJ1-2	TGCAGCGTTGAAGATGTGGGACACTCTGGCTACACCTTC	CSVEDVGHSGYTF
few	NA	TRBV7-9	TRBJ2-5	TGTGCCAGCAGCTATCCGGGAATCTCGGAGACCCAGTACTTC	CASSYPGISETQYF
NA	TRBD2	TRBV7-2	TRBJ2-5	TGTGCCAGCAGCGCGGGACTAGCGGGAGACAGAGAGACCCAGTACTTC	CASSAGLAGDRETQYF
few	TRBD1	TRBV19	TRBJ1-1	TGTGCCAGTACCACACAGGGGTCGAGCACTGAAGCTTTCTTT	CASTTQGSSTEAFF
few	NA	TRBV29-1	TRBJ2-3	TGCAGCGTAAACTCGGAGGCGGATACGCAGTATTTT	CSVNSEADTQYF
NA	TRBD1	TRBV7-9	TRBJ2-7	TGTGCCAGCGCACTCGGACAGGGAGGATACGAGCAGTACTTC	CASALGQGGYEQYF
few	TRBD1	TRBV4-1	TRBJ1-2	TGCGCCAGCAGCCCGAGGACAGGGTCTGACTATGGCTACACCTTC	CASSPRTGSDYGYTF
many	TRBD2	TRBV18	TRBJ2-3	TGTGCCAGCTCACCACAGCGGGGCAGCACAGATACGCAGTATTTT	CASSPQRGSTDTQYF
NA	TRBD1	TRBV5-1	TRBJ2-5	TGCGCCAGCGCCGAGACAGGGTCGAGGATATCGGAGACCCAGTACTTC	CASAETGSRISETQYF
few	NA	TRBV25-1	TRBJ1-6	TGTGCCAGCAGTGACTCGATGGGCCCGGCCTCACCCCTCCACTTT	CASSDSMGPASPLHF
once	TRBD1	TRBV30	TRBJ1-1	TGTGCCCGCCTAGACAGGGGGAAGGAAGCTTTCTTT	CARLDRGKEAFF
NA	NA	TRBV7-8	TRBJ2-5	TGTGCCAGCAGCCCCTCGGGGATCCGACAAGAGACCCAGTACTTC	CASSPSGIRQETQYF
few	TRBD1	TRBV11-2	TRBJ2-5	TGTGCCAGCAGCTTAGTTTCAGGGGGCCAAGAGACCCAGTACTTC	CASSLVSGGQETQYF
few	NA	TRBV18	TRBJ2-7	TGTGCCAGCTCACCGGGTTCACAGGTCCCCTACGAGCAGTACTTC	CASSPGSQVPYEQYF
NA	NA	TRBV9	TRBJ2-2	TGTGCCAGCAGCGTAGCTTACGGGAACACCGGGGAGCTGTTTTTT	CASSVAYGNTGELFF
few	NA	TRBV6-5	TRBJ1-2	TGTGCCACTACGGACAGTGGGTATGGCTACACCTTC	CATTDSGYGYTF
NA	TRBD1	TRBV5-1	TRBJ1-2	TGCGCCAGCAGCTACGGGACAGACTATGGCTACACCTTC	CASSYGTDYGYTF
NA	NA	TRBV29-1	TRBJ2-5	TGCAGCGTTGGGCAGGGGAATCAAGAGACCCAGTACTTC	CSVGQGNQETQYF